Below are 22 T cell receptor beta chains sequenced from a single sample in a study of Graves' ophthalmopathy and Graves' hyperthyroidism. TCR beta CDR3 amplification used RNA transcripts. Second-round multiplex PCR came after first-round RT-PCR with HTBI primers. TCRdb re-analysed the multiplex PCR reads in MiXCR, keeping a single row per CDR3 protein. The sample lists some 370,000 distinct CDR3 sequences; roughly 17% were seen once. The sample comprised peripheral blood. These receptors all come from an adult woman with stable Graves' hyperthyroidism.

This clonotype was detected ten times or more. The chain links TRBV10-3 to TRBJ2-7, with unresolved D. The CDR3 runs to 13 residues. Germline assignment: CDR1 ENHRY and CDR2 SYGVKD. Trimming cost V 3 bases and J 1 base, with 7 bases left between them. The CDR3 DNA follows: TGTGCCATCAGTGATGGTGGGTCCTACGAGCAGTACTTC. Amino acid sequence: CAISDGGSYEQYF.

The chain has TRBV6-1 and TRBJ1-1; 11 nucleotides match TRBD1. The germline V gene encodes CDR1 MNHNS and CDR2 SASEGT. The J segment lost 1 base and the V segment lost 6 bases, leaving 7 bases of the junction unmatched. The CDR3 loop spans 16 amino acids. CDR3 nucleotide sequence: TGTGCCAGCAGGGACAGGGGGCGGGGACCGAACACTGAAGCTTTCTTT. Translation gives CASRDRGRGPNTEAFF.

V gene TRBV6-1 combines with J gene TRBJ1-3; 8 nucleotides line up with TRBD1. The CDR3 covers 16 residues. In germline, CDR1 is MNHNS, CDR2 SASEGT. With 6 bases clipped from V and 0 bases from J, the junction kept 7 bases outside the gene matches. The CDR3, as DNA: TGTGCCAGCAGGCGGACAGGGAAGATCTCTGGAAACACCATATATTTT. Translated: CASRRTGKISGNTIYF.

This clonotype was seen a single time. The J gene is TRBJ1-6, the V gene TRBV18; D remains unclear. In germline, CDR1 is KGHSH, CDR2 LQKENI. Trimming took off 10 bases at V and 8 bases at J, with 18 bases between the two ends. The CDR3 runs 14 residues. The CDR3 spells CATSKYRLDSPLHF. CDR3 sequence (DNA): TGTGCCACCTCGAAATATCGACTCGATTCACCCCTCCACTTT.

This clonotype was counted at least ten times. The chain carries TRBV12-3 or TRBV12-4 and TRBJ1-3; D not resolved. Trimming stripped 2 bases from V and 0 bases from J, with 5 bases between. This CDR3 comprises 14 residues. The DNA of the CDR3 is TGTGCCAGCAGTTTACGGAGCTCTGGAAACACCATATATTTT. Its protein is CASSLRSSGNTIYF.

This clonotype came up many times. The rearrangement joins TRBV19 to TRBJ1-5; D is ambiguous. This CDR3 is 16 amino acids long. V gave up 6 bases and J gave up 1 base, with 16 bases separating them. Per germline, CDR1 LNHDA and CDR2 SQIVND (reference sequence). This CDR3 is CASRSVSGLSNQPQHF. CDR3 in DNA: TGTGCCAGTAGGTCCGTTAGCGGCTTGAGCAATCAGCCCCAGCATTTT.

This clonotype came up once. This chain links TRBV12-3 or TRBV12-4 with TRBJ2-2, with 15 bases that match TRBD2. J lost 7 bases, V lost 6 bases, and 9 bases had no gene match. This CDR3 has 17 residues. DNA for the CDR3: TGTGCCAGCAGCGCCGGACTAGCGGGAGGGCCTATCGGGGAGCTGTTTTTT. Protein: CASSAGLAGGPIGELFF.

The chain recombines TRBV28 with TRBJ1-2; 8 bases line up with TRBD1. The CDR3 is made up of 15 amino acids. The V gene end was trimmed by 4 bases and the J gene end by 4 bases; junction bases not matched to a gene: 8. Germline CDR1 and CDR2: MDHEN and SYDVKM. The CDR3 loop is CASSYAGDRSYGYTF. The CDR3 bases are TGTGCCAGCAGTTACGCTGGGGACAGGTCCTATGGCTACACCTTC.

This clonotype was detected ten times or more. The J gene is TRBJ1-2, the V gene TRBV19; 9 bases align to TRBD1. The CDR3 length is 16 residues. V was pared by 7 bases and J by 3 bases, with 12 bases of the junction left unmatched. Germline V lookup: CDR1 LNHDA, CDR2 SQIVND (reference sequence). The CDR3 DNA reads as TGTGCCAGTAATCTCGTGGGACAGGGAAGTTACTATGGCTACACCTTC. Its translation: CASNLVGQGSYYGYTF.

This clonotype was recorded many times. This rearrangement joins TRBV27 to TRBJ1-2, with 7 bases aligning to TRBD1. There are 18 residues in the CDR3. Per the germline V gene, CDR1 is MNHEY and CDR2 is SMNVEV (reference sequence). Unmatched junction bases numbered 18, after V lost 0 bases and J lost 8 bases. DNA of the CDR3: TGTGCCAGCAGTTTATCAGGGGGCCTTGTCGGGCGCACGGGGGGCTACACCTTC. Its protein product is CASSLSGGLVGRTGGYTF.

The sample holds many counts of this clonotype. One end of the junction fails to match germline, which may point to a read error. V is TRBV6-1 and J is TRBJ1-1; D gene uncertain. The germline CDR1 and CDR2 sequences are MNHNS and SASEGT. This CDR3 is built from 14 residues. Written as DNA, the CDR3 is TGTGCCAGCACCTTTACCCCGCGAAGCACTGAAGCTTTCTTC. It is translated as CASTFTPRSTEAFF.

In its sample, this clonotype was seen many times. The V call is TRBV6-5, the J call TRBJ2-5; D possibly corresponds to TRBD1 (5 bases). Germline V gives CDR1 MNHEY, CDR2 SVGAGI. There are 16 residues in the CDR3. Trimming pared 1 base from V and 2 bases from J, leaving 14 bases between. This chain's CDR3 is CASSYWGQGQQETQYF. CDR3 DNA sequence: TGTGCCAGCAGTTACTGGGGTCAGGGCCAGCAAGAGACCCAGTACTTC.

This clonotype was observed many times. The chain carries TRBV28 and TRBJ2-7; D is perhaps TRBD1 or TRBD2 (5 bases each). Germline values: CDR1 MDHEN, CDR2 SYDVKM. V lost 6 bases and J lost 2, with 14 bases in between. The CDR3 sequence is 14 residues long. The CDR3 sequence: CASSPGTVPYEQYF. DNA for the CDR3: TGTGCCAGCAGCCCCGGGACCGTACCCTACGAGCAGTACTTC.

V is TRBV14 and J is TRBJ2-7, with D possibly being TRBD2 (6 bases). Germline values: CDR1 SGHDN, CDR2 FVKESK. The CDR3 totals 13 residues. Trimming pared 3 bases from V and 7 bases from J, leaving 13 bases between. The chain's CDR3 is CASSQRGRGEQYF. In nucleotides, the CDR3 is TGTGCCAGCAGCCAGCGGGGCCGGGGGGAGCAGTACTTC.

This clonotype has ten or more counts. The chain joins TRBV12-3 or TRBV12-4 to TRBJ1-2; 7 bases match TRBD1. The CDR3 is made up of 14 amino acids. V shed 6 bases and J 8 bases; nucleotides not matched to a gene: 12. In nucleotides, the CDR3 is TGTGCCAGCAGGGAGACAGGGCCCGCGACCGGCTACACCTTC. Its protein is CASRETGPATGYTF.

This clonotype showed up many times. The genes are TRBV20-1 and TRBJ2-3, with D unclear. The CDR3 covers 15 residues. Germline V lookup: CDR1 DFQATT, CDR2 SNEGSKA (reference sequence). Trimming removed 1 base from V and 2 bases from J, with 13 bases in between. CDR3 loop: CSARVPMIATDTQYF. The CDR3 DNA sequence: TGCAGTGCTAGAGTACCTATGATAGCCACAGATACGCAGTATTTT.

With respect to this clonotype: This CDR3 fails to terminate in the conserved phenylalanine or tryptophan, so it likely reflects a read error. V usage is TRBV6-1 and J usage is TRBJ1-5, with D unclear. The CDR3 runs to 15 residues. CDR1 is MNHNS and CDR2 is SASEGT in the germline V gene. Trimming left V 2 bases short and J 7 bases short, with 15 bases between. CDR3 sequence reads: CASSESRYVTQPQHV. CDR3 nucleotide sequence: TGTGCCAGCAGTGAATCCAGGTATGTTACGCAGCCCCAGCATGTT.

The sample holds many counts of this clonotype. The CDR3 sequence: CASSETSGNQPQHF. Written as DNA, the CDR3 is TGTGCCAGCAGTGAGACTTCAGGCAATCAGCCCCAGCATTTT. This chain joins TRBV6-1 and TRBJ1-5, with D uncertain. Germline CDR1 reads MNHNS; CDR2 reads SASEGT. V shed 3 bases and J shed 2 bases, with 8 bases lying between them. The length of the CDR3 is 14 residues.

Many counts were recorded for this clonotype. The chain recombines TRBV28 with TRBJ2-7; D not certain. The CDR3 sequence is 12 residues long. Trimming pared 3 bases from V and 2 bases from J, leaving 5 bases between. The germline V gene encodes CDR1 MDHEN and CDR2 SYDVKM. CDR3 sequence: CASSLWAYEQYF. The CDR3 nucleotides read TGTGCCAGCAGTTTGTGGGCCTACGAGCAGTACTTC.

This chain uses TRBV20-1 with TRBJ1-6; D perhaps matches TRBD1 (6 bases). Deletions cut 0 bases from V and 7 bases from J, with 16 bases between. CDR1 and CDR2 from the germline V gene are DFQATT and SNEGSKA (reference sequence). The CDR3 spans 16 residues. The CDR3 DNA follows: TGCAGTGCTAGAGAGACCTTGGACAGCCCAAATTCACCCCTCCACTTT. This encodes CSARETLDSPNSPLHF.

The rearrangement uses TRBV6-2 or TRBV6-3 and TRBJ2-2, with 9 positions matching TRBD1. Germline V CDR1 and CDR2: MNHEY, SVGEGT. This CDR3 is built from 15 residues. Trimming took 10 bases from V and 5 from J; bases not matched to a gene: 11. Written as DNA, the CDR3 is TGTGCCACCAATAAGGGACAGGGAGAGACCGGGGAGCTGTTTTTT. This translates into CATNKGQGETGELFF.

There are many counts of this clonotype. The rearrangement uses TRBV19 and TRBJ1-5, with D possibly being TRBD1 (5 bases). This CDR3 contains 14 residues. Looked up from germline, CDR1 is LNHDA and CDR2 is SQIVND (reference sequence). V was trimmed by 5 bases and J by 2 bases, leaving 10 bases between them. CDR3 bases: TGTGCCAGTAGTCGGGGGGAAGGCAATCAGCCCCAGCATTTT. It encodes CASSRGEGNQPQHF.